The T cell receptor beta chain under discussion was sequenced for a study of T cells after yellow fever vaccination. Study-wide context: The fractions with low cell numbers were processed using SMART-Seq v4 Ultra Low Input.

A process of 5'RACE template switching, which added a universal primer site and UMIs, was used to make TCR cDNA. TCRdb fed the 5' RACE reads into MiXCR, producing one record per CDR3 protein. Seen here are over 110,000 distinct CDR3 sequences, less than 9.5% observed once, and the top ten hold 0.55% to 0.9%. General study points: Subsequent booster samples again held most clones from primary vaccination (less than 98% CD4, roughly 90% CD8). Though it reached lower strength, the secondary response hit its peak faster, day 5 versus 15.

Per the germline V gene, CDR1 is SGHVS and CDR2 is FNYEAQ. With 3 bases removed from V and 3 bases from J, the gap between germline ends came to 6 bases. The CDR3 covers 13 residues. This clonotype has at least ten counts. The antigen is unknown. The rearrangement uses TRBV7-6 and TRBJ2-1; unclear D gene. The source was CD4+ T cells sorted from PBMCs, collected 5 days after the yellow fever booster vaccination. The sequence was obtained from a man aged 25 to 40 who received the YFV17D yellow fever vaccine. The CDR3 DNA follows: TGTGCCAGCAGCTTTGAGTTCTACAATGAGCAGTTCTTC. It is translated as CASSFEFYNEQFF.